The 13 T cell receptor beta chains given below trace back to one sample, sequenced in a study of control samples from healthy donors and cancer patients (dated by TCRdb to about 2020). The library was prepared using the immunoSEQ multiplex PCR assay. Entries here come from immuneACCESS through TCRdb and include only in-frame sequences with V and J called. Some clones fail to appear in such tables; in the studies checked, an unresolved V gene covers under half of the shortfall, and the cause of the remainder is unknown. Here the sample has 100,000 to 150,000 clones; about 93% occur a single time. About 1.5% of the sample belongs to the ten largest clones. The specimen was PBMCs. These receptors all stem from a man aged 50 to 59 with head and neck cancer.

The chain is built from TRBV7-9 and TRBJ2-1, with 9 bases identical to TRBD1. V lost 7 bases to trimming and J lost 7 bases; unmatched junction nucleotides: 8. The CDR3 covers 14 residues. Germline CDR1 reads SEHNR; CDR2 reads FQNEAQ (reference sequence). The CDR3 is CASKGTGIINEQFF. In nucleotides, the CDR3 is TGTGCCAGCAAAGGGACAGGGATTATTAATGAGCAGTTCTTC.

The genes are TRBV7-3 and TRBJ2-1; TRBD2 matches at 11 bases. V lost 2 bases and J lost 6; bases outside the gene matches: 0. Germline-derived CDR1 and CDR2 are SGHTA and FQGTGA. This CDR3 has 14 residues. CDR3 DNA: TGTGCCAGCAGCTTAGGACTAGCGGGCAATGAGCAGTTCTTC. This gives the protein CASSLGLAGNEQFF.

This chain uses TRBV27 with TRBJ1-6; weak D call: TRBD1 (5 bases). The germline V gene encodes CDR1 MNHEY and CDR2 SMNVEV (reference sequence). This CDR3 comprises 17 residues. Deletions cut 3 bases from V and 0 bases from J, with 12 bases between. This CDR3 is CASSFRVRSSYNSPLHF. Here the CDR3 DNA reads TGTGCCAGCAGTTTCAGGGTACGGAGCTCCTATAATTCACCCCTCCACTTT.

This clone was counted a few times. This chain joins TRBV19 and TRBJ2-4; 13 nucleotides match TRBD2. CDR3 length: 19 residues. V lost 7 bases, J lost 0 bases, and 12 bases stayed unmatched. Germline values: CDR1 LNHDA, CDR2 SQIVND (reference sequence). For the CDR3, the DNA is TGTGCCAGTAACCCGACTAGCGGGGGGCATTCCAAAGCCAAAAACATTCAGTACTTC. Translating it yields CASNPTSGGHSKAKNIQYF.

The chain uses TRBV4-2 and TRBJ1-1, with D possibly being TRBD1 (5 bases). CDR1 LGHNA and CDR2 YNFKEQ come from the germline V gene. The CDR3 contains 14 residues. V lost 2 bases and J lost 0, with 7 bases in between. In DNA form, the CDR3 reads TGTGCCAGCAGCCAACAGGGTATGAACACTGAAGCTTTCTTT. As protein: CASSQQGMNTEAFF.

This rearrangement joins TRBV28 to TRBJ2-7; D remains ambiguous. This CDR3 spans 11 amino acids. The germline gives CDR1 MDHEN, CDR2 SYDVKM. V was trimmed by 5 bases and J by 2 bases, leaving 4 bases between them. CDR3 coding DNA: TGTGCCAGCAGTGAGGCCTACGAGCAGTACTTC. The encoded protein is CASSEAYEQYF.

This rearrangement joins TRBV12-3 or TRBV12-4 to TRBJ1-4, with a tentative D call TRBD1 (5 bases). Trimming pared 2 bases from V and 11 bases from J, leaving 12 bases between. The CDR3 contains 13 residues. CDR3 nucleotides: TGTGCCAGCAGTTTATCCCAGGGCGGGAAACTGTTTTTT. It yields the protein CASSLSQGGKLFF.

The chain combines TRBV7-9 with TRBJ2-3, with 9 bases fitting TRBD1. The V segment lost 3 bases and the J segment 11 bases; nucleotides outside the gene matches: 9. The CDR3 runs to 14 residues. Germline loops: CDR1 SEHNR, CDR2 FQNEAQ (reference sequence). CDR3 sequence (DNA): TGTGCCAGCAGCTTGGGACAGGGTCAGGTTGTGCAGTATTTT. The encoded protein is CASSLGQGQVVQYF.

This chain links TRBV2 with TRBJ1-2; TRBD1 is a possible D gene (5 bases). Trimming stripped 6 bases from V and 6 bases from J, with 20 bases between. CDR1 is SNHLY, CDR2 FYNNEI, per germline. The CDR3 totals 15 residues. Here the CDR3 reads CASSRTRPQLDGYTF. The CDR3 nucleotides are TGTGCCAGCAGCAGGACAAGGCCGCAGCTCGATGGCTACACCTTC.

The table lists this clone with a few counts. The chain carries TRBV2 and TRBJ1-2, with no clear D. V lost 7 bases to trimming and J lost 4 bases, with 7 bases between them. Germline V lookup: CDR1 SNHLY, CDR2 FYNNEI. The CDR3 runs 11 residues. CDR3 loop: CASKVRYGYTF. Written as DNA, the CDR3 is TGTGCCAGCAAGGTACGCTATGGCTACACCTTC. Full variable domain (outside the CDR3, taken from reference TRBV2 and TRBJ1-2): EPEVTQTPSHQVTQMGQEVILRCVPISNHLYFYWYRQILGQKVEFLVSFYNNEISEKSEIFDDQFSVERPDGSNFTLKIRSTKLEDSAMYFCASKVRYGYTFGSGTRLTVV.

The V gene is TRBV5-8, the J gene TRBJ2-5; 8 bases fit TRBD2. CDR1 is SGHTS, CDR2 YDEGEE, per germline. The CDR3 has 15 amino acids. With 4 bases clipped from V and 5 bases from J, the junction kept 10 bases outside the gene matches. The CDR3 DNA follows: TGTGCCAGCAGCCTCCCTCAGCGGGGGAAGGAGACCCAGTACTTC. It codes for CASSLPQRGKETQYF.

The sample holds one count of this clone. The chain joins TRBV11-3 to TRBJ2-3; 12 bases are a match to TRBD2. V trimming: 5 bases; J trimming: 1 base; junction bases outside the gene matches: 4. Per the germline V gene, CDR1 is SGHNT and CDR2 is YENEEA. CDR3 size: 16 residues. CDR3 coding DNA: TGTGCCAGCAGCCCTCGGACTAGCGGGGGCACAGATACGCAGTATTTT. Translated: CASSPRTSGGTDTQYF.

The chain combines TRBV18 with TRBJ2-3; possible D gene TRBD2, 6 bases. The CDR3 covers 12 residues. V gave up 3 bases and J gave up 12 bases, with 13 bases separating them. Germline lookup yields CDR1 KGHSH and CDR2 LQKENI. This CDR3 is CASSPTRELQYF. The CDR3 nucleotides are TGTGCCAGCTCACCGACCCGGGAGCTTCAGTATTTT.